The TCR beta chain described here comes from a study of blood T cell repertoires in COVID-19. As for the study in general: Researchers got acute and convalescent COVID-19 samples from the United States, Italy and Spain. PBMCs, B-cell-depleted T cells, or T cells provided the cDNA or gDNA that made up the material.

Germline loops: CDR1 WSHSY, CDR2 SAAADI. V was cut by 5 bases and J by 3 bases, with 11 bases left in between. This CDR3 has 14 amino acids. TCRdb keeps only in-frame clones here, not all; method: immunoSEQ multiplex PCR. The sample includes 120,000 or so clones, approximately 90% seen only once; the top ten take around 7.3%. This receptor was taken from a man aged 45-65 years with acute or convalescent COVID-19. The source material was peripheral blood. J is TRBJ1-5 and V is TRBV10-2; D unclear. The CDR3 DNA sequence: TGCGCCAGCAGTTTTGGACTGAACAATCAGCCCCAGCATTTT. Translating it yields CASSFGLNNQPQHF.